The source of this T cell receptor (beta chain) is a study of blood T cell repertoires in COVID-19. Study-wide context: The origin of the acute and convalescent COVID-19 samples was the United States, Italy and Spain. The analysed material was cDNA or gDNA that came from T cells, B-cell-depleted T cells, or PBMCs.

This clone was observed a few times. Per the study methods: The assay estimated nucleated cells by amplifying reference gene primers. Profiling relied on immunoSEQ multiplex PCR, and the TCRdb table lists in-frame clones only, not all of them. Clonal size and the V and J genes are those of that table, whereas D and trimming came from the DNA. The sample carries roughly 250,000 clones, 83% recorded once. The germline V gene has CDR1 KGHDR and CDR2 SFDVKD. V shed 7 bases and J shed 4 bases, with 12 bases lying between them. CDR3 size: 14 residues. This TCR came from a human donor in a cohort sampled during active COVID-19. The rearrangement joins TRBV24-1 to TRBJ1-4; possibly TRBD1 for D (6 bases). Material: peripheral blood. This chain's CDR3 is CATRWTAVNEKLFF. The CDR3 DNA reads as TGTGCCACCAGGTGGACAGCCGTTAATGAAAAACTGTTTTTT.